This T cell receptor (beta chain) was captured in a study of blood T cell repertoires in COVID-19. Background on the study: PBMCs, B-cell-depleted T cells, or T cells were the source of the cDNA or gDNA that made up the material.

The CDR3 runs to 12 residues. Trimming took 9 bases from V and 3 from J, leaving 11 bases between them. Germline lookup yields CDR1 MNHEY and CDR2 SVGAGI. As handled by the study authors: The authors estimated nucleated cell counts from reference gene primer amplification. Some clones are missing from TCRdb's copy, which holds only in-frame ones; the method was immunoSEQ multiplex PCR. D and trimming were read from the DNA, whereas the V and J calls and clone size are those reported in that table. Found here are about 190,000 clones, roughly 84% of them singletons; the top ten hold 3% to 3.5%. Material for sequencing was PBMCs or T cells enriched from blood (not recorded which). This receptor was identified in a woman aged 25 to 39 who had been exposed to COVID-19. This sequence joins TRBV6-5 and TRBJ1-2; possibly TRBD1 for D (5 bases). The CDR3: CASAQGDYGYTF. CDR3 coding DNA: TGTGCCAGTGCTCAGGGTGACTATGGCTACACCTTC.